The clone carrying this T cell receptor beta chain was seen more than once but under ten times. Isolated RNA was reverse transcribed in full, so expressed TCRB transcripts were sequenced. Produced via immunoSEQ multiplex PCR; TCRdb's table is partial and in-frame only. The profile shows some 100,000 clones, under 40% of them singletons. This sample stems from a study of beta chain features in type 1 diabetes. The wider study: Examination covered fewer than 110 million sorted cells spanning all samples.

The V end lost 5 bases, the J end lost 3 bases, and 11 bases lay between the germline ends. This CDR3 is 13 amino acids long. The V gene's germline CDR1 is KGHSH and CDR2 LQKENI. A sort by CD45RO/CCR7/CD25/CD127/CD95/CD27 yielded CD4+ naive, central memory, regulatory and stem cell-like memory cells. Specimen: stem cell memory CD4+ T cells from blood. The sequence was obtained from a woman aged 18-29 years in good health. This sequence joins TRBV18 and TRBJ2-7, with D perhaps TRBD2 (6 bases). The CDR3 region has the DNA TGTGCCAGCTCAACGGGAGACAGCTACGAGCAGTACTTC. Its protein product is CASSTGDSYEQYF. Supplemented by reference TRBV18 and TRBJ2-7, the full variable domain reads NAGVMQNPRHLVRRRGQEARLRCSPMKGHSHVYWYRQLPEEGLKFMVYLQKENIIDESGMPKERFSAEFPKEGPSILRIQQVVRGDSAAYFCASSTGDSYEQYFGPGTRLTVT.